The clone carrying this T cell receptor beta chain was found a few times. No antigen is known for it. Authors' processing steps: The study built a papillary thyroid cancer distant-metastasis classifier from CDR3 differences across clinicopathological groups. TCRdb re-processed the PCR reads through MiXCR. The V and J calls follow TCRdb's processing rather than the paper's. Among over 15,000 clones, about 4% were seen once, and the ten largest hold under 25%. None of the patients had undergone any treatment ahead of thyroid surgery. The V end was cut by 10 bases, the J end by 0 bases, with 24 bases between. Per germline, CDR1 MNHNS and CDR2 SASEGT. This CDR3 region has 17 residues. This entry comes from a study of metastatic and nonmetastatic thyroid tumors. Study results and caveats: Reported TCR beta diversity, measured in blood and tumor, was significantly higher for malignant thyroid tumors than for benign nodules.

The source is a female donor with papillary thyroid cancer or a benign thyroid nodule (not recorded which). Some clones in this sample may be carry-over from other donors' samples. The chain joins TRBV6-1 to TRBJ1-2; possibly TRBD1 for D (6 bases). Sequencing used tumor tissue. The CDR3 sequence is CATLGRGGAPANYGYTF. The CDR3 DNA reads TGTGCCACCCTGGGGCGGGGGGGCGCACCGGCTAACTATGGCTACACCTTC.